These 25 T cell receptor beta chains were sequenced from one sample in a study of blood T cell repertoires in COVID-19. The data were produced by immunoSEQ multiplex PCR, yet TCRdb's version contains in-frame clones alone and is incomplete. The table has 200,000 to 300,000 clones, 75% to 90% seen once. The specimen sequenced was peripheral blood. All receptors come from a man aged 25 to 40 with active or convalescent COVID-19.

The genes are TRBV5-8 and TRBJ1-6; D might be TRBD1 (5 bases). Germline assignment: CDR1 SGHTS and CDR2 YDEGEE. This CDR3 has 14 residues. V was clipped by 4 bases and J by 7 bases, with 12 bases between them. The CDR3 is CASSRRAGNSPLHF. The CDR3 nucleotides are TGTGCCAGCAGCAGAAGAGCAGGGAATTCACCCCTCCACTTT.

The CDR3 coding sequence is TGTGCCAGCAGTTTTGGGACAGCAGGAAAGGGGGCCAACGTCCTGACTTTC. This encodes CASSFGTAGKGANVLTF. The V gene is TRBV27, the J gene TRBJ2-6; 7 positions agree with TRBD1. CDR1 is MNHEY and CDR2 is SMNVEV in the germline V gene (reference sequence). CDR3 length: 17 amino acids. V lost 3 bases, J lost 4 bases, and 9 bases stayed unmatched.

The J gene is TRBJ1-1, the V gene TRBV5-5, with 8 positions matching TRBD1. V lost 4 bases, J lost 3 bases, and 11 bases stayed unmatched. Per germline, CDR1 SGHKS and CDR2 YYEKEE (reference sequence). The CDR3 length is 16 residues. CDR3 residues: CASSTSDRVGHTEAFF. In DNA, the CDR3 is TGTGCCAGCAGCACCTCGGACAGGGTGGGGCACACTGAAGCTTTCTTT.

J is TRBJ1-2 and V is TRBV28; no definite D call. Trimming removed 3 bases at V and 2 bases at J, with 10 bases between. Looked up from germline, CDR1 is MDHEN and CDR2 is SYDVKM. The CDR3 totals 14 residues. CDR3 nucleotide sequence: TGTGCCAGCAGTTTTTCAACATCCAACTATGGCTACACCTTC. It codes for CASSFSTSNYGYTF.

This chain links TRBV30 with TRBJ1-2, with D perhaps matching TRBD1 (5 bases). The CDR3 has 13 amino acids. Trimming cost V 0 bases and J 4 bases, with 9 bases left between them. CDR1 and CDR2 from the germline V gene are GTSNPN and SVGIG (reference sequence). This chain's CDR3 is CAWSVQVSYGYTF. CDR3 bases: TGTGCCTGGAGTGTACAGGTTAGCTATGGCTACACCTTC. The full variable domain, with the rest looked up from reference TRBV30 and TRBJ1-2, is SQTIHQWPATLVQPVGSPLSLECTVEGTSNPNLYWYRQAAGRGLQLLFYSVGIGQISSEVPQNLSASRPQDRQFILSSKKLLLSDSGFYLCAWSVQVSYGYTFGSGTRLTVV.

This chain joins TRBV5-6 and TRBJ2-7, with a tentative D call TRBD2 (7 bases). This CDR3 spans 14 amino acids. The germline V gene has CDR1 SGHDT and CDR2 YYEEEE. The ends were cut back, 1 base at V and 4 bases at J, with 12 bases in the middle. For the CDR3, the DNA is TGTGCCAGCAGCTTGTGGGGGAGGGGGTACGAGCAGTACTTC. The encoded protein is CASSLWGRGYEQYF.

The chain has TRBV7-2 and TRBJ2-1, with 9 bases fitting TRBD2. The CDR3 is 16 amino acids. The germline V gene encodes CDR1 SGHTA and CDR2 FQGNSA. V lost 3 bases and J lost 4; bases outside the gene matches: 7. CDR3 nucleotides: TGTGCCAGCAGCTTGAAAAGCGGGGGGATTTACAATGAGCAGTTCTTC. It encodes CASSLKSGGIYNEQFF.

The chain is built from TRBV7-2 and TRBJ1-2, with 9 bases fitting TRBD1. The CDR3 is made up of 16 amino acids. Per germline, CDR1 SGHTA and CDR2 FQGNSA. V lost 5 bases to trimming and J lost 2 bases; unmatched junction nucleotides: 9. CDR3 region: CASSLAQGAPNYGYTF. In nucleotides, the CDR3 is TGTGCCAGCAGCCTGGCACAGGGGGCCCCCAACTATGGCTACACCTTC. Using reference TRBV7-2 and TRBJ1-2 for the parts outside the CDR3, the full variable domain is GAGVSQSPSNKVTEKGKDVELRCDPISGHTALYWYRQSLGQGLEFLIYFQGNSAPDKSGLPSDRFSAERTGGSVSTLTIQRTQQEDSAVYLCASSLAQGAPNYGYTFGSGTRLTVV.

There are a few counts of this clone. This chain uses TRBV5-1 with TRBJ2-1, with D maybe TRBD2 (6 bases). CDR1 and CDR2 (germline): SGHRS, YFSETQ. CDR3 length equals 15 residues. The V and J ends lost 4 bases and 2 bases respectively, with 13 bases between them. The CDR3 sequence is CASSKEGRPYNEQFF. CDR3 bases: TGCGCCAGCAGCAAGGAGGGGCGGCCCTACAATGAGCAGTTCTTC.

The chain has TRBV29-1 and TRBJ2-2, with 7 bases aligning to TRBD1. Unmatched junction bases numbered 12, after V lost 7 bases and J lost 7 bases. The CDR3 extends over 14 amino acids. The V gene's germline CDR1 is SQVTM and CDR2 ANQGSEA. The CDR3 spells CSAYRDRNDGELFF. As DNA, the CDR3 is TGCAGCGCATACCGGGACAGAAACGACGGGGAGCTGTTTTTT.

V gene TRBV13 combines with J gene TRBJ1-1, with D hard to call. Trimming took 4 bases from V and 1 from J, leaving 13 bases between them. The CDR3 is 15 residues long. CDR1 is PRHDT, CDR2 FYEKMQ, per germline (reference sequence). The CDR3 nucleotides read TGTGCCAGCAGCTCTGAGGTGTATTCGAACACTGAAGCTTTCTTT. Amino acids: CASSSEVYSNTEAFF. The full variable domain, in which reference TRBV13 and TRBJ1-1 provide the parts outside the CDR3, is AAGVIQSPRHLIKEKRETATLKCYPIPRHDTVYWYQQGPGQDPQFLISFYEKMQSDKGSIPDRFSAQQFSDYHSELNMSSLELGDSALYFCASSSEVYSNTEAFFGQGTRLTVV.

This clone was counted a single time. The chain couples TRBV5-1 to TRBJ2-3; maybe TRBD2 (6 bases). The CDR3 spans 16 residues. The germline CDR1 and CDR2 sequences are SGHRS and YFSETQ. Trimming left V 0 bases short and J 5 bases short, with 16 bases between. CDR3 DNA: TGCGCCAGCAGCTTGGTGGTTGGGGGGAGCGTAGATACGCAGTATTTT. Amino acid sequence: CASSLVVGGSVDTQYF.

This chain links TRBV14 with TRBJ2-1; 8 bases are a match to TRBD2. Unmatched junction bases numbered 16, after V lost 3 bases and J lost 9 bases. The CDR3 consists of 17 residues. Looked up from germline, CDR1 is SGHDN and CDR2 is FVKESK. The CDR3 is CASSQKPGTRLGFEQFF. The CDR3, as DNA: TGTGCCAGCAGCCAGAAACCCGGGACTAGACTAGGGTTTGAGCAGTTCTTC.

CDR3 coding DNA: TGTGCCAGCAGTTACTCGACAGCCACAGATACGCAGTATTTT. It specifies CASSYSTATDTQYF. This sequence joins TRBV6-5 and TRBJ2-3; D possibly corresponds to TRBD1 (5 bases). Germline-derived CDR1 and CDR2 are MNHEY and SVGAGI. Deletions cut 0 bases from V and 2 bases from J, with 6 bases between. This CDR3 contains 14 residues.

This chain connects TRBV5-1 to TRBJ1-4, with 9 bases aligning to TRBD1. The germline gives CDR1 SGHRS, CDR2 YFSETQ. This CDR3 spans 16 amino acids. Unmatched junction bases numbered 9, after V lost 4 bases and J lost 5 bases. CDR3 in DNA: TGCGCCAGCAGCAAGGGACAGGGAATCTTCAATGAAAAACTGTTTTTT. Protein product: CASSKGQGIFNEKLFF.

The chain links TRBV12-3 or TRBV12-4 to TRBJ2-1; 7 bases line up with TRBD1. V lost 6 bases to trimming and J lost 5 bases; unmatched junction nucleotides: 4. CDR3 length equals 13 residues. The CDR3 sequence is CASRDTGDNEQFF. DNA of the CDR3: TGTGCCAGCAGGGATACAGGGGACAATGAGCAGTTCTTC.

The chain recombines TRBV7-9 with TRBJ1-2; 7 positions agree with TRBD1. With V trimmed by 7 bases and J by 1 base, 6 bases remained unmatched. From germline, CDR1 is SEHNR and CDR2 FQNEAQ (reference sequence). This CDR3 spans 14 amino acids. The CDR3 DNA reads TGTGCCAGCACCAAGACAGGGATTAACTATGGCTACACCTTC. It translates to CASTKTGINYGYTF.

V and J are TRBV7-9 and TRBJ1-6; the D gene is possibly TRBD1 (6 bases). Germline CDR1 and CDR2: SEHNR and FQNEAQ (reference sequence). CDR3 length: 14 residues. V gave up 1 base and J gave up 10 bases, with 11 bases separating them. The DNA for the CDR3 is TGTGCCAGCAGCTTAGTAGGGGGGGGATCACCCCTCCACTTT. The encoded protein is CASSLVGGGSPLHF.

The gene calls are TRBV7-9 and TRBJ2-1; a weak D match, TRBD2 (6 bases). V lost 3 bases, J lost 8 bases, and 17 bases lay in between. CDR3 length: 15 amino acids. Germline V gene sequence: CDR1 SEHNR, CDR2 FQNEAQ (reference sequence). As DNA, the CDR3 is TGTGCCAGCAGCTTGTGGCTAGCGCCGAGGGATGAGCAGTTCTTC. Translated: CASSLWLAPRDEQFF.

The chain employs TRBV18 and TRBJ1-2; 7 positions agree with TRBD1. The germline CDR1 and CDR2 sequences are KGHSH and LQKENI. After removal of 1 base from V and 1 base from J, the junction contained 6 bases not matched to a gene. This CDR3 has 16 amino acids. The CDR3 reads CASSPRDRGLNYGYTF. Written as DNA, the CDR3 is TGTGCCAGCTCACCACGGGACAGAGGGCTTAACTATGGCTACACCTTC.

This chain uses TRBV7-2 with TRBJ2-1, with 14 bases identical to TRBD2. Germline V gene lookup returns CDR1 SGHTA and CDR2 FQGNSA. Losses at the gene ends were 5 bases for V and 0 bases for J; bases not matched to a gene: 6. This CDR3 comprises 18 residues. CDR3 amino acids: CASSAIGTSGGSYNEQFF. CDR3 DNA sequence: TGTGCCAGCAGCGCAATAGGGACTAGCGGGGGCTCCTACAATGAGCAGTTCTTC.

V and J are TRBV4-3 and TRBJ2-7, with a tentative D call TRBD1 (5 bases). This CDR3 has 15 residues. V was trimmed by 0 bases and J by 3 bases, leaving 12 bases between them. Per the germline V gene, CDR1 is LGHNA and CDR2 is YSLEER. The CDR3 nucleotides read TGCGCCAGCAGCCAAGATTTAGAAGGGGACTACGAGCAGTACTTC. This encodes CASSQDLEGDYEQYF.

V and J are TRBV20-1 and TRBJ1-5; D is unclear. The CDR3 length is 13 residues. V dropped 3 bases and J dropped 1 base, with 7 bases sitting between them. CDR1 and CDR2 (germline): DFQATT, SNEGSKA (reference sequence). The CDR3 DNA sequence: TGCAGTGCTAGTACCGGGAGCAATCAGCCCCAGCATTTT. Its translation is CSASTGSNQPQHF.

J is TRBJ1-1 and V is TRBV5-1, with D maybe TRBD1 (6 bases). The ends were cut back, 3 bases at V and 6 bases at J, with 12 bases in the middle. The CDR3 runs 13 residues. CDR1 is SGHRS and CDR2 is YFSETQ in the germline V gene. CDR3 in amino acids: CASSSGQLSEAFF. DNA for the CDR3: TGCGCCAGCAGCTCCGGACAGCTCTCTGAAGCTTTCTTT. Full variable domain (rest looked up from reference TRBV5-1 and TRBJ1-1): KAGVTQTPRYLIKTRGQQVTLSCSPISGHRSVSWYQQTPGQGLQFLFEYFSETQRNKGNFPGRFSGRQFSNSRSEMNVSTLELGDSALYLCASSSGQLSEAFFGQGTRLTVV.

CDR3 nucleotide sequence: TGTGCCAGTAGTCGGAGACCGGCGGATACGCAGTATTTT. The encoded protein is CASSRRPADTQYF. The chain couples TRBV19 to TRBJ2-3; the D is unclear. Trimming pared 5 bases from V and 6 bases from J, leaving 12 bases between. Germline V gene sequence: CDR1 LNHDA, CDR2 SQIVND (reference sequence). CDR3 size: 13 residues. The entire variable domain, with the rest obtained from reference TRBV19 and TRBJ2-3, is as follows: DGGITQSPKYLFRKEGQNVTLSCEQNLNHDAMYWYRQDPGQGLRLIYYSQIVNDFQKGDIAEGYSVSREKKESFPLTVTSAQKNPTAFYLCASSRRPADTQYFGPGTRLTVL.